Shown below are 8 T cell receptor beta chains from a single sample sequenced in a study of blood T cell repertoires in COVID-19. TCRdb's copy holds only in-frame clones and misses some; the assay was immunoSEQ multiplex PCR. The sample has 95,000 to 150,000 clones, 85% to 90% seen once. Sequencing was done on a sample of peripheral blood. These receptors originate from a woman aged 60-75 years with COVID-19, enrolled during active disease.

The chain links TRBV18 to TRBJ2-2, with D possibly being TRBD1 (5 bases). CDR3 length: 17 amino acids. Germline V CDR1 and CDR2: KGHSH, LQKENI. With 1 base removed from V and 4 bases from J, the gap between germline ends came to 16 bases. In nucleotides, the CDR3 is TGTGCCAGCTCACCACAGAAGGGGTCCTCGGGCACCGGGGAGCTGTTTTTT. It yields the protein CASSPQKGSSGTGELFF. The variable domain in full, completed from reference TRBV18 and TRBJ2-2, reads NAGVMQNPRHLVRRRGQEARLRCSPMKGHSHVYWYRQLPEEGLKFMVYLQKENIIDESGMPKERFSAEFPKEGPSILRIQQVVRGDSAAYFCASSPQKGSSGTGELFFGEGSRLTVL.

The chain uses TRBV7-3 and TRBJ1-3, with a tentative D call TRBD1 (5 bases). CDR3 length: 16 residues. Trimming pared 2 bases from V and 4 bases from J, leaving 15 bases between. The germline V gene has CDR1 SGHTA and CDR2 FQGTGA. The CDR3 DNA follows: TGTGCCAGCAGCTTAGGGCCAGGGATGCGAGGAAACACCATATATTTT. Protein sequence: CASSLGPGMRGNTIYF.

This chain links TRBV2 with TRBJ1-5, with TRBD1 matching 9 bases. This CDR3 spans 14 amino acids. From germline, CDR1 is SNHLY and CDR2 FYNNEI. Losses at the gene ends were 6 bases for V and 7 bases for J; bases not matched to a gene: 7. CDR3 loop: CASRVDRGGQPQHF. DNA for the CDR3: TGTGCCAGCAGAGTTGACAGGGGGGGACAGCCCCAGCATTTT.

J is TRBJ2-2 and V is TRBV4-3; D might be TRBD2 (6 bases). The V end lost 4 bases, the J end lost 13 bases, and 28 bases lay between the germline ends. The CDR3 sequence is 17 residues long. CDR1 is LGHNA and CDR2 is YSLEER in the germline V gene. The CDR3 DNA sequence: TGCGCCAGCAGCCTAGGACTGGGGCGCGAACACCGGGGAGGGCTGTTTTTT. Translation gives CASSLGLGREHRGGLFF.

This chain joins TRBV7-3 and TRBJ2-1; 13 nucleotides agree with TRBD2. CDR1 and CDR2 from the germline V gene are SGHTA and FQGTGA. V was clipped by 2 bases and J by 6 bases; unmatched bases: 7. The CDR3 contains 17 residues. CDR3 DNA: TGTGCCAGCAGCTTAGGCGCCGGGACTAGCGGGGTCAATGAGCAGTTCTTC. It is translated as CASSLGAGTSGVNEQFF.

This clone is a singleton in its sample. The chain combines TRBV6-2 or TRBV6-3 with TRBJ2-5, with D possibly being TRBD2 (7 bases). Per germline, CDR1 MNHEY and CDR2 SVGEGT. The length of the CDR3 is 16 residues. Deletions cut 6 bases from V and 2 bases from J, with 19 bases between. The CDR3 DNA follows: TGTGCCAGCAGCCCCTACAGGGTGGGGGGGCAAGAGACCCAGTACTTC. As protein: CASSPYRVGGQETQYF.

The chain recombines TRBV19 with TRBJ2-2; D is possibly TRBD1 (5 bases). The V end was cut by 6 bases, the J end by 6 bases, with 14 bases between. CDR1 and CDR2 (germline): LNHDA, SQIVND (reference sequence). The CDR3 totals 14 residues. The CDR3 loop is CASSEAGSSGELFF. CDR3 bases: TGTGCCAGTAGCGAAGCAGGGTCTTCCGGGGAGCTGTTTTTT.

The CDR3 loop reads CASSQAQGYGYTF. For the CDR3, the DNA is TGTGCCAGCAGCCAAGCACAGGGGTATGGCTACACCTTC. The chain carries TRBV14 and TRBJ1-2; 7 positions agree with TRBD1. The length of the CDR3 is 13 residues. Germline V gene sequence: CDR1 SGHDN, CDR2 FVKESK. V shed 1 base, J shed 5 bases, and the junction held 1 base outside the gene matches. The full variable domain, in which reference TRBV14 and TRBJ1-2 provide the parts outside the CDR3, is EAGVTQFPSHSVIEKGQTVTLRCDPISGHDNLYWYRRVMGKEIKFLLHFVKESKQDESGMPNNRFLAERTGGTYSTLKVQPAELEDSGVYFCASSQAQGYGYTFGSGTRLTVV.